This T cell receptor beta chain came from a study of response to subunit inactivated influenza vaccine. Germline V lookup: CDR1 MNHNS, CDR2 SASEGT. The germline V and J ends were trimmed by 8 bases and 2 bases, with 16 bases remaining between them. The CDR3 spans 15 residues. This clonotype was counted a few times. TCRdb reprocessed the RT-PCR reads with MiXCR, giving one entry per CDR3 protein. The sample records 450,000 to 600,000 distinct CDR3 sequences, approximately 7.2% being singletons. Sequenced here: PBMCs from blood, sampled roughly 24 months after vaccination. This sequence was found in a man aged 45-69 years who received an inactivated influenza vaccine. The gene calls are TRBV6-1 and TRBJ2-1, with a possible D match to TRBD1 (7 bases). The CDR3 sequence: CASGGTARAYNEQFF. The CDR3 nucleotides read TGTGCCAGCGGGGGGACAGCCCGCGCCTACAATGAGCAGTTCTTC.